This T cell receptor (beta chain) was sequenced during a study of response to subunit inactivated influenza vaccine. Study-wide results and caveats: It was suggested by the authors that few new T cells are recruited by each seasonal influenza vaccination.

On this clonotype itself: What it recognizes is unknown.

TCRdb re-analysed the RT-PCR reads in MiXCR, keeping a single row per CDR3 protein. The table lists roughly 650,000 distinct CDR3 sequences, 14% of them singletons. Germline V gene data show CDR1 as ENHRY and CDR2 as SYGVKD. V was pared by 4 bases and J by 5 bases, with 6 bases of the junction left unmatched. The CDR3 totals 15 residues. The input for sequencing was PBMCs from blood, taken roughly 15 days before vaccination. The TCR comes from a man in his fifties who received an inactivated influenza vaccine. V gene TRBV10-3 combines with J gene TRBJ2-5; TRBD2 matches at 11 bases. The chain's CDR3 is CAISALAGGPETQYF. As DNA, the CDR3 is TGTGCCATCAGTGCTTTAGCGGGGGGGCCCGAGACCCAGTACTTC.